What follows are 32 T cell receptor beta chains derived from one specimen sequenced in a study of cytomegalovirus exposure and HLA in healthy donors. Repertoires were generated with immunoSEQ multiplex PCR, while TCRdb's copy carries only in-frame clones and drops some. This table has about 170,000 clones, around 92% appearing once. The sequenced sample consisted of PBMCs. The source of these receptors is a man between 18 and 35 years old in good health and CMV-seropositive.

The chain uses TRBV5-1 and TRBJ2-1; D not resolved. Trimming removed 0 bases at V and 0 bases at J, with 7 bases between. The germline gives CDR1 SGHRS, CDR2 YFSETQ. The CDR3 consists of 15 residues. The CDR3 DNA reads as TGCGCCAGCAGCTTGGCGGCGGCCTCCTACAATGAGCAGTTCTTC. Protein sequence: CASSLAAASYNEQFF.

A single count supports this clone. The chain's CDR3 is CASSSTIAVSTYEQYF. CDR3 in DNA: TGTGCCAGCAGCTCGACGATAGCGGTTTCTACGTACGAGCAGTACTTC. The J gene is TRBJ2-7, the V gene TRBV7-9; D might be TRBD2 (6 bases). Germline CDR1 SEHNR, CDR2 FQNEAQ (reference sequence). CDR3 size: 16 residues. The V end lost 4 bases, the J end lost 4 bases, and 20 bases lay between the germline ends.

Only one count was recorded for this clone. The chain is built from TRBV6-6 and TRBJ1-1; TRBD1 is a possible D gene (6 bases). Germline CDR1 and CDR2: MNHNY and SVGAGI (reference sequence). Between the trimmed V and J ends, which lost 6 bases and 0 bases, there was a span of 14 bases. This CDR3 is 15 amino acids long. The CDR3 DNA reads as TGTGCCAGCAGGGACAGAAACGCCATGAACACTGAAGCTTTCTTT. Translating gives CASRDRNAMNTEAFF.

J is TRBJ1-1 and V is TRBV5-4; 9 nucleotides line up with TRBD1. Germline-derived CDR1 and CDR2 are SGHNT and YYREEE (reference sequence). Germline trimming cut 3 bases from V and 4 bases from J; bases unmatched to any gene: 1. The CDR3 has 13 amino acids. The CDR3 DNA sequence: TGTGCCAGCAGCTCGGGACAGGGCACTGAAGCTTTCTTT. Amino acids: CASSSGQGTEAFF.

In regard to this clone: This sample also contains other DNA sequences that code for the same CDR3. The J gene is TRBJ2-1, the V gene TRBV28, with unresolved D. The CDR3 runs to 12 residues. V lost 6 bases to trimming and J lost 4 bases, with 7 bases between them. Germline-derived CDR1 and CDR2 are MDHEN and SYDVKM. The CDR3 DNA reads TGTGCCAGCAGCCTCAGGTACAATGAGCAGTTCTTC. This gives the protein CASSLRYNEQFF.

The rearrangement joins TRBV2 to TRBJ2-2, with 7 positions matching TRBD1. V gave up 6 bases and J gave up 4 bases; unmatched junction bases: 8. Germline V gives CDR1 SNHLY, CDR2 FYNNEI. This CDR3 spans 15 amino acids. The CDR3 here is CASSLDRDLTGELFF. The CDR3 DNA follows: TGTGCCAGCAGCCTCGACAGGGATCTCACCGGGGAGCTGTTTTTT.

The CDR3 reads CASSLERTGSGTEAFF. As DNA, the CDR3 is TGTGCCAGCAGCTTGGAGAGAACAGGGTCGGGCACTGAAGCTTTCTTT. The chain joins TRBV5-5 to TRBJ1-1; the D gene is possibly TRBD1 (6 bases). V lost 0 bases, J lost 4 bases, and 16 bases lay in between. Germline V gene lookup returns CDR1 SGHKS and CDR2 YYEKEE (reference sequence). The CDR3 covers 16 residues.

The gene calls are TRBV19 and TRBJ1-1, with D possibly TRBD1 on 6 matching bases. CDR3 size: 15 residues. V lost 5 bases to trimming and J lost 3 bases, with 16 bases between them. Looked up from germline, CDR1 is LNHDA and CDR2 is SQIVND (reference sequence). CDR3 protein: CASSSAGAADTEAFF. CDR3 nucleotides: TGTGCCAGTAGTTCCGCAGGGGCCGCAGACACTGAAGCTTTCTTT.

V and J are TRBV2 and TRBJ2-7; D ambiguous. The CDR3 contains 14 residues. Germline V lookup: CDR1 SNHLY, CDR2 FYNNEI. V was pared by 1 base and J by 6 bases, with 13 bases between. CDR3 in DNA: TGTGCCAGCAGTGAAGACAGCAGGTCGAGCGAGCAGTACTTC. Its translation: CASSEDSRSSEQYF.

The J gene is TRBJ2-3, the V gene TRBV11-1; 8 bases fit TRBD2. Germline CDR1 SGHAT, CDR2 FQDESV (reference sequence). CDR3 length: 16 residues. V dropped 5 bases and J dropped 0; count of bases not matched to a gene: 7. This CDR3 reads CASSARLARSTDTQYF. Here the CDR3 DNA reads TGTGCCAGCAGCGCCCGACTAGCGCGGAGCACAGATACGCAGTATTTT.

The CDR3 DNA reads TGTGCCAGCACCTTGACAGGGGTCCTTTCCTACGAGCAGTACTTC. It is translated as CASTLTGVLSYEQYF. This chain uses TRBV28 with TRBJ2-7; 8 positions match TRBD1. The germline CDR1 and CDR2 sequences are MDHEN and SYDVKM. CDR3 length: 15 amino acids. V gave up 7 bases and J gave up 1 base; unmatched junction bases: 9.

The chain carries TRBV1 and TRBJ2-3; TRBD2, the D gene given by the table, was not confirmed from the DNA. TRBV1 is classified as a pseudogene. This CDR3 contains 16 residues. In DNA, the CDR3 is TGCACCAGCAGCCAAGGGAAGCGGGAGGACTCGGATACGCAGTATTTT. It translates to CTSSQGKREDSDTQYF.

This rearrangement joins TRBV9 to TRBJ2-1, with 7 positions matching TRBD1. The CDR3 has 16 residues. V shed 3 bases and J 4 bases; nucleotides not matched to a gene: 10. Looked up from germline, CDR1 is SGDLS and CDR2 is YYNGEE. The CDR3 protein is CASSARGQVHYNEQFF. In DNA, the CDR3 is TGTGCCAGCAGCGCCAGAGGACAGGTTCATTACAATGAGCAGTTCTTC.

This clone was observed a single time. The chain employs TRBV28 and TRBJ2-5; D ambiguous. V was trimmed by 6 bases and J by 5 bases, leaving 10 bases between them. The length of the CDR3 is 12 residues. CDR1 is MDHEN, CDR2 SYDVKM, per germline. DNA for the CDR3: TGTGCCAGCAGCCCTACCCGGGAGACCCAGTACTTC. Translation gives CASSPTRETQYF.

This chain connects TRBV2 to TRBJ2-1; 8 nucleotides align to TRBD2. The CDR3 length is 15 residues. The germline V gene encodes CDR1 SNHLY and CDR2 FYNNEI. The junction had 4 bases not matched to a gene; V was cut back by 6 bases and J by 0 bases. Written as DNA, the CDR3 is TGTGCCAGCAGCTCAAGCGGGAGCTCCTACAATGAGCAGTTCTTC. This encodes CASSSSGSSYNEQFF.

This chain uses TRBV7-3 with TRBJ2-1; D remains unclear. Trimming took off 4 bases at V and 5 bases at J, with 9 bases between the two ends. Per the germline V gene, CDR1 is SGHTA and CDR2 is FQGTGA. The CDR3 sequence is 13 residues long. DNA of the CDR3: TGTGCCAGCAGCTCTCCTATAGACAATGAGCAGTTCTTC. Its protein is CASSSPIDNEQFF.

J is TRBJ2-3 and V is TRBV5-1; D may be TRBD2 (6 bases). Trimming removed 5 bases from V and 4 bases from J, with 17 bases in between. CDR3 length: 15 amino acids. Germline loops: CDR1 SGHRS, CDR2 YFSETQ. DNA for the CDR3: TGCGCCAGCAGGCGTGAGGGCTTAGCGGCAGATACGCAGTATTTT. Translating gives CASRREGLAADTQYF. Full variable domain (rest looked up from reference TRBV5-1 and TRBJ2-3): KAGVTQTPRYLIKTRGQQVTLSCSPISGHRSVSWYQQTPGQGLQFLFEYFSETQRNKGNFPGRFSGRQFSNSRSEMNVSTLELGDSALYLCASRREGLAADTQYFGPGTRLTVL.

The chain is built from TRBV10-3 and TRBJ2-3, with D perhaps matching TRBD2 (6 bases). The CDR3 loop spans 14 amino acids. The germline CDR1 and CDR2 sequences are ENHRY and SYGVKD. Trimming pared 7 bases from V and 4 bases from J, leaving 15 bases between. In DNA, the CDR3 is TGTGCCATCATGGGAGGATTACTATCAGATACGCAGTATTTT. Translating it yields CAIMGGLLSDTQYF.

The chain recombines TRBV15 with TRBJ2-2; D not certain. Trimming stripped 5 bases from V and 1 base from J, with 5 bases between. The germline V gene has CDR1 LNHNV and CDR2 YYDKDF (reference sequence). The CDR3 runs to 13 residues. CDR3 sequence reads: CATSPRNTGELFF. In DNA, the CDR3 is TGTGCCACCAGCCCCAGGAACACCGGGGAGCTGTTTTTT.

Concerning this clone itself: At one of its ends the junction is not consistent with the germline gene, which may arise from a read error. The CDR3, as DNA: TGTGCTAGCAGCTTTCAGGGGATCCAAGAGACCCAGTACTTC. Translation: CASSFQGIQETQYF. This rearrangement joins TRBV7-7 to TRBJ2-5, with a tentative D call TRBD1 (6 bases). Germline V lookup: CDR1 SSHAT, CDR2 FNYEAQ (reference sequence). CDR3 length equals 14 residues. Full variable domain (remainder filled in from reference TRBV7-7 and TRBJ2-5): GAGVSQSPRYKVTKRGQDVTLRCDPISSHATLYWYQQALGQGPEFLTYFNYEAQPDKSGLPSDRFSAERPEGSISTLTIQRTEQRDSAMYRCASSFQGIQETQYFGPGTRLLVL.

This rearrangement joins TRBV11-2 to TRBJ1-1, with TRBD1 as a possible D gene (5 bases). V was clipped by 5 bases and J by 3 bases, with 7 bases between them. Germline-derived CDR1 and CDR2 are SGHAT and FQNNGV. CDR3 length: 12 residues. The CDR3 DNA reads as TGTGCCAGCAGCCCAGGGTACACTGAAGCTTTCTTT. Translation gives CASSPGYTEAFF.

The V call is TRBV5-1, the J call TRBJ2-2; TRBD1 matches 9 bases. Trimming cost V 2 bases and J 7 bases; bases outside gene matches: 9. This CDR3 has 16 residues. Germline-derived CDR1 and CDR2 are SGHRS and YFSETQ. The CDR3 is CASSLAPGQGIGELFF. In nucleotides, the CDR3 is TGCGCCAGCAGCTTAGCCCCTGGACAGGGGATCGGGGAGCTGTTTTTT. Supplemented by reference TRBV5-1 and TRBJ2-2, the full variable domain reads KAGVTQTPRYLIKTRGQQVTLSCSPISGHRSVSWYQQTPGQGLQFLFEYFSETQRNKGNFPGRFSGRQFSNSRSEMNVSTLELGDSALYLCASSLAPGQGIGELFFGEGSRLTVL.

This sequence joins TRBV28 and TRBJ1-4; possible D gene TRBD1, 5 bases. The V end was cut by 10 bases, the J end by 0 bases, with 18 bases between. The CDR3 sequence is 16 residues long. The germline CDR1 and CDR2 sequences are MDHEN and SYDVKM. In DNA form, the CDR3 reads TGTGCCACCACCTACCCCGACAGTACAACTAATGAAAAACTGTTTTTT. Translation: CATTYPDSTTNEKLFF. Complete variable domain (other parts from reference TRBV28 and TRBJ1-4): DVKVTQSSRYLVKRTGEKVFLECVQDMDHENMFWYRQDPGLGLRLIYFSYDVKMKEKGDIPEGYSVSREKKERFSLILESASTNQTSMYLCATTYPDSTTNEKLFFGSGTQLSVL.

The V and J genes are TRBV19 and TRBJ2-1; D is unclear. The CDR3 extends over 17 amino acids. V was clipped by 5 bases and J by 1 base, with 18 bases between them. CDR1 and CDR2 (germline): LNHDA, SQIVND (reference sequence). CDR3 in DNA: TGTGCCAGTAGTTCGGGTCGTAGCCCTTTGTCCTACAATGAGCAGTTCTTC. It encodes CASSSGRSPLSYNEQFF.

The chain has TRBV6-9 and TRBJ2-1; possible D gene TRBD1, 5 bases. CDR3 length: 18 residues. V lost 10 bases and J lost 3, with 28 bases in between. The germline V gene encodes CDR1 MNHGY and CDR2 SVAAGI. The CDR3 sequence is CATEPRSWGFRGYNEQFF. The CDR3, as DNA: TGTGCCACCGAACCTAGGAGTTGGGGCTTTAGGGGCTACAATGAGCAGTTCTTC.

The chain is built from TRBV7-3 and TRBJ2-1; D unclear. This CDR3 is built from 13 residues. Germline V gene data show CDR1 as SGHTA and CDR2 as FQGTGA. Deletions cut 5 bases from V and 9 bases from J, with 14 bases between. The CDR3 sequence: CASSIRCGSEQFF. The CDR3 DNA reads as TGTGCCAGCAGCATACGTTGCGGAAGTGAGCAGTTCTTC.

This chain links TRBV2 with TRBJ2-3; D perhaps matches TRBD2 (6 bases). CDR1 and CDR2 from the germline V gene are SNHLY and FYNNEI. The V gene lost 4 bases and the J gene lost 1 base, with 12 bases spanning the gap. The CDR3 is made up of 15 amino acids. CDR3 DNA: TGTGCCAGCAGTGTGGAGGGGTCAGGCACAGATACGCAGTATTTT. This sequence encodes CASSVEGSGTDTQYF.

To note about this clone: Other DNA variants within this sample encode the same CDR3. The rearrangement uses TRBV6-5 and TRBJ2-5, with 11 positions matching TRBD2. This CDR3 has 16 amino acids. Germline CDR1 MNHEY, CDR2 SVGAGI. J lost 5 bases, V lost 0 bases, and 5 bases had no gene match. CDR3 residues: CASSYSGTSGRETQYF. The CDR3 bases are TGTGCCAGCAGTTACTCTGGGACTAGCGGACGGGAGACCCAGTACTTC.

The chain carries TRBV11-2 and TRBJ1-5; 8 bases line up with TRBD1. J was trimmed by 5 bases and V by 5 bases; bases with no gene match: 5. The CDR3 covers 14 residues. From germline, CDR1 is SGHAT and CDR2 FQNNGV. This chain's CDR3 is CASSTTGADQPQHF. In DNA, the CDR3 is TGTGCCAGCAGCACGACAGGGGCGGATCAGCCCCAGCATTTT.

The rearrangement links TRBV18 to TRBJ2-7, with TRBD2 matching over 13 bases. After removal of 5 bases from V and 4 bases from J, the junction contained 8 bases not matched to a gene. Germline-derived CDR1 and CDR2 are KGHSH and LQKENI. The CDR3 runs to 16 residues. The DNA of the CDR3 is TGTGCCAGCTCAAAGACTAGCGGGAGGACAAGGTACGAGCAGTACTTC. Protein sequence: CASSKTSGRTRYEQYF.

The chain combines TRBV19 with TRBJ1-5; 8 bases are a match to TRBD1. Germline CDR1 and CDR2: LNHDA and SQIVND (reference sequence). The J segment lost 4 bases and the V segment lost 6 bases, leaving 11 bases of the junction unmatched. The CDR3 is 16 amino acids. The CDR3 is CASSYLTGQVNQPQHF. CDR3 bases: TGTGCCAGTAGCTACCTTACGGGACAGGTGAATCAGCCCCAGCATTTT.

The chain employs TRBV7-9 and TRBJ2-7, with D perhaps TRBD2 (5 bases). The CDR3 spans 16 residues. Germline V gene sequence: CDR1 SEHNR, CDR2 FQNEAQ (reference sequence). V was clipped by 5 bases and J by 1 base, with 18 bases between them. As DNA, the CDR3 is TGTGCCAGCAGCAATAACATCGGGTTAGCGTCCTACGAGCAGTACTTC. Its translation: CASSNNIGLASYEQYF.